What follows are 10 T cell receptor beta chains derived from one specimen sequenced in a study of spatial heterogeneity in lung cancer. Time point reported: sample taken at primary tumor resection. Sequencing was performed on whole RNA extracted from tumor and nontumor lung tissue, or from frozen PBMC, and the material was left unsorted. A single record per CDR3 protein comes from TCRdb applying MiXCR to the 5' RACE reads. The sample contains under 100,000 distinct CDR3 sequences, around 9% of which appear only once. The material sequenced was PBMCs, taken at surgery. The origin of the receptors is a male donor with early-stage non-small cell lung cancer.

This chain joins TRBV20-1 and TRBJ2-3, with D unresolved. The V end lost 0 bases, the J end lost 5 bases, and 9 bases lay between the germline ends. Germline V gene sequence: CDR1 DFQATT, CDR2 SNEGSKA (reference sequence). This CDR3 region has 13 residues. CDR3 coding DNA: TGCAGTGCTAGAGAGGTAGCTGGAGATACGCAGTATTTT. It codes for CSAREVAGDTQYF.

The chain joins TRBV4-2 to TRBJ1-5; no reliable D call. The length of the CDR3 is 14 residues. The germline gives CDR1 LGHNA, CDR2 YNFKEQ. V was shortened by 2 bases and J by 0 bases, with 5 bases between the two germline ends. CDR3 residues: CASSQSVSNQPQHF. The CDR3 coding sequence is TGTGCCAGCAGCCAAAGTGTTAGCAATCAGCCCCAGCATTTT.

V gene TRBV23-1 combines with J gene TRBJ2-3, with TRBD1 matching 10 bases. TRBV23-1 belongs to the ORF category, with a function that is uncertain. The trim removed 5 bases at V and 1 base at J, leaving 6 bases unmatched. The CDR3 loop spans 16 amino acids. The CDR3 sequence is CASSRQGARCTDTQYF. The DNA for the CDR3 is TGCGCCAGCAGTAGACAGGGGGCCCGATGCACAGATACGCAGTATTTT.

The chain uses TRBV6-2 or TRBV6-3 and TRBJ1-5; D is undetermined. Trimming cost V 1 base and J 7 bases, with 8 bases left between them. In germline, CDR1 is MNHEY, CDR2 SVGEGT. The CDR3 loop spans 13 amino acids. The CDR3 reads CASSYFHTQPQHF. In nucleotides, the CDR3 is TGTGCCAGCAGTTACTTCCATACCCAGCCCCAGCATTTT.

In this sample, this clonotype turned up a few times. The chain links TRBV19 to TRBJ2-1; no definite D call. The CDR3 extends over 11 amino acids. With 3 bases removed from V and 3 bases from J, the gap between germline ends came to 0 bases. In germline, CDR1 is LNHDA, CDR2 SQIVND (reference sequence). DNA for the CDR3: TGTGCCAGTAGTATCTACAATGAGCAGTTCTTC. Amino acids: CASSIYNEQFF.

The rearrangement links TRBV5-8 to TRBJ1-6; 8 bases are a match to TRBD1. V gave up 6 bases and J gave up 6 bases; unmatched junction bases: 8. This CDR3 contains 15 residues. The V gene's germline CDR1 is SGHTS and CDR2 YDEGEE. The CDR3 nucleotides are TGTGCCAGCATCCAGGGGGCAGGGCGTAATTCACCCCTCCACTTT. Translated, it gives CASIQGAGRNSPLHF.

This clonotype appeared many times. CDR3 coding DNA: TGTGCCTGGAGTGTAGGGGTACAGGAGACCCAGTACTTC. The encoded protein is CAWSVGVQETQYF. This chain connects TRBV30 to TRBJ2-5, with D perhaps matching TRBD1 (5 bases). Germline V lookup: CDR1 GTSNPN, CDR2 SVGIG (reference sequence). Trimming removed 0 bases at V and 5 bases at J, with 10 bases between. CDR3 length: 13 residues.

This clonotype was seen ten or more times. The chain combines TRBV6-2 or TRBV6-3 with TRBJ2-1; D is possibly TRBD2 (5 bases). V lost 2 bases and J 4 bases, leaving 15 bases between the germline ends. The CDR3 length is 16 residues. Germline assignment: CDR1 MNHEY and CDR2 SVGEGT. CDR3 nucleotide sequence: TGTGCCAGCAGTTACGATAGACTACTAACATACAATGAGCAGTTCTTC. Translating gives CASSYDRLLTYNEQFF.

This clonotype was counted ten times or more. The chain couples TRBV29-1 to TRBJ2-1; D remains unclear. Trimming took off 0 bases at V and 7 bases at J, with 4 bases between the two ends. Per the germline V gene, CDR1 is SQVTM and CDR2 is ANQGSEA. This CDR3 has 11 amino acids. Here the CDR3 DNA reads TGCAGCGTTGAAGAGAGAAATGAGCAGTTCTTC. It specifies CSVEERNEQFF.

The V and J genes are TRBV29-1 and TRBJ1-1, with D perhaps TRBD1 (6 bases). In germline, CDR1 is SQVTM, CDR2 ANQGSEA. Deletions cut 6 bases from V and 12 bases from J, with 20 bases between. The length of the CDR3 is 12 residues. CDR3 sequence: CSVEQGLRRSFF. As DNA, the CDR3 is TGCAGCGTCGAACAGGGCTTGAGGAGATCTTTCTTT.